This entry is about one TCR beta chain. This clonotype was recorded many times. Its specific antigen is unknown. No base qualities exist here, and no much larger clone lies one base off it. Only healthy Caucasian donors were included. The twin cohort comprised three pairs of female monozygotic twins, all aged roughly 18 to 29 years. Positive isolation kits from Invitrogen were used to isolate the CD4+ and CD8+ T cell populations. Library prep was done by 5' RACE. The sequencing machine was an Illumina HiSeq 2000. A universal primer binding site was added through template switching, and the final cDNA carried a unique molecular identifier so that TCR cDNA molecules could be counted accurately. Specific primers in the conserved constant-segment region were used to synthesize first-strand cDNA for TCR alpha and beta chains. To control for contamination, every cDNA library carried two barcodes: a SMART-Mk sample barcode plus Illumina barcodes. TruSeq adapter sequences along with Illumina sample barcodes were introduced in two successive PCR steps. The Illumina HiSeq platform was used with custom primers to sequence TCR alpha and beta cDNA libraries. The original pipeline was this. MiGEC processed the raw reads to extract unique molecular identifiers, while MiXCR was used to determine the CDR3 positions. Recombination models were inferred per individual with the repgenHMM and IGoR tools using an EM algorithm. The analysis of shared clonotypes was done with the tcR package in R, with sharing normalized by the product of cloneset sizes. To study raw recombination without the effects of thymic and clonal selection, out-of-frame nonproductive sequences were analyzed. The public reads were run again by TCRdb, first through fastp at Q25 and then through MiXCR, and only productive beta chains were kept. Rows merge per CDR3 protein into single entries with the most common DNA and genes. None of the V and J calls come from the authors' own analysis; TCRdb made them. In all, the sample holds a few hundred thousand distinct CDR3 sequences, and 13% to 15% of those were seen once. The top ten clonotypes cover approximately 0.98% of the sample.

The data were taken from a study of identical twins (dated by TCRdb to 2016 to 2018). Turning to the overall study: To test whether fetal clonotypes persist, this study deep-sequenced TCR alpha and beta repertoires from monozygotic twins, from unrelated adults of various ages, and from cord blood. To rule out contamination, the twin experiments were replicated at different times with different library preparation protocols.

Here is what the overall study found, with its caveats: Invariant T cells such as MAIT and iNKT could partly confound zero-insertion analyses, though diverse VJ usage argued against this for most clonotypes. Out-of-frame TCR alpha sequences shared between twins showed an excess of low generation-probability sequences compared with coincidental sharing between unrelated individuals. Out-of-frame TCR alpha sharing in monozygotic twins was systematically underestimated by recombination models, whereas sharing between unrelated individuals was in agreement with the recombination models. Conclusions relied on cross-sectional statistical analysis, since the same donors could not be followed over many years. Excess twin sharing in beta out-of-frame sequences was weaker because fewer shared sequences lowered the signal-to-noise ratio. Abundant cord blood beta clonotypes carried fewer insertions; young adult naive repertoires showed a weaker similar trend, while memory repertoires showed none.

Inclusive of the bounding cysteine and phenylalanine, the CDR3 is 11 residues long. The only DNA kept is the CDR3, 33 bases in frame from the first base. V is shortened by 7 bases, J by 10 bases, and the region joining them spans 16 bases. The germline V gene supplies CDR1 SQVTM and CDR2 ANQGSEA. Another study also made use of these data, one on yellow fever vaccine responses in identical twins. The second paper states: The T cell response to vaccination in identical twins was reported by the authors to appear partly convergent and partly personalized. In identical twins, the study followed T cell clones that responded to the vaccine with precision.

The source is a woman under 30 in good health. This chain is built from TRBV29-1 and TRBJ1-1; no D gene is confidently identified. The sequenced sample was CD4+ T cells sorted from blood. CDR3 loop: CSGTGGVSAFF. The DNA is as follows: TGCAGCGGGACGGGCGGGGTTTCAGCTTTCTTT.